This T cell receptor beta chain was identified in a study of T cells in Graves' hyperthyroidism and ophthalmopathy. The CDR3 regions of TCR beta were amplified from RNA transcripts. Primed by the HTBI set, a first-round RT-PCR was run on the TCR CDR3. TCRdb redid the calling of the multiplex PCR reads with MiXCR, one entry per CDR3 protein. The sample has 85,000 to 110,000 distinct CDR3 sequences, 40% to 50% seen once. Study conclusions and caveats: Separation of ophthalmopathy from stable hyperthyroidism was achieved by a 13 V-J model. Among clonotypes expanded in thyroid above 0.001, most were also found in blood.

No progression to ophthalmopathy during 18 months of follow-up defined stable disease. Patients showing uncontrolled infection, other autoimmune disease, pregnancy or lactation were ineligible. There are 16 residues in the CDR3. V was pared by 6 bases and J by 4 bases, with 18 bases between. Germline V lookup: CDR1 ENHRY, CDR2 SYGVKD. On this clonotype: The antigen remains undetermined.

Sample: blood. The rearrangement links TRBV10-3 to TRBJ1-4, with D tentatively TRBD1 (6 bases). The receptor was derived from a man aged 35-49 years with Graves' hyperthyroidism. DNA of the CDR3: TGTGCCATCAGCAACAGGGAGGACGGCTTTAATGAAAAACTGTTTTTT. Encoded protein: CAISNREDGFNEKLFF.